The count of the clone carrying this T cell receptor beta chain is one. Its antigen is not identified. The data belong to a study of cytomegalovirus exposure and HLA in healthy donors. As for the study in general: Drawn from HLA-typed donors, about 85 million unique TCRs were held in an early data release. Study results and caveats: Across donors, presence/absence analyses took sequencing depth to be roughly uniform. Association with HLA alleles at 0.05 false discovery rate was found for 16,951 TCR beta sequences in a later analysis. Indistinguishable V segments, including TRBV6-2 and TRBV6-3, were excluded.

PCR employed 60 Vbeta and 13 Jbeta primers. Clones were sequenced by immunoSEQ multiplex PCR, and TCRdb holds only the in-frame ones, with some missing. The sample contains some 71,000 clones, around three quarters of which appear only once. Germline V gene data show CDR1 as LNHDA and CDR2 as SQIVND (reference sequence). The CDR3 runs 14 residues. V was shortened by 6 bases and J by 5 bases, with 16 bases between the two germline ends. This clonotype was sampled from a woman in her fifties or sixties in good health and CMV-seropositive. Source material: PBMCs. The chain joins TRBV19 to TRBJ1-1, with no clear D. CDR3 protein: CASSAYGGKTEAFF. CDR3 in DNA: TGTGCCAGTAGCGCCTATGGAGGTAAGACTGAAGCTTTCTTT.